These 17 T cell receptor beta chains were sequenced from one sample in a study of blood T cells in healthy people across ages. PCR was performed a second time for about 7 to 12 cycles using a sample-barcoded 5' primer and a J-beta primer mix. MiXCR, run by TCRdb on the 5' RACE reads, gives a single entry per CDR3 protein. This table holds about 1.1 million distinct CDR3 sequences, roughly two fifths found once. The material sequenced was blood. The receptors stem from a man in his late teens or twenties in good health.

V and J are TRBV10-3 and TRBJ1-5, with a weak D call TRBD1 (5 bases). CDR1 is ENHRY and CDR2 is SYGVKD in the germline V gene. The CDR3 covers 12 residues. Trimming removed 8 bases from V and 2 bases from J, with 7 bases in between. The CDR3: CAIAQGNQPQHF. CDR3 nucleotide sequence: TGTGCCATCGCACAGGGCAATCAGCCCCAGCATTTT.

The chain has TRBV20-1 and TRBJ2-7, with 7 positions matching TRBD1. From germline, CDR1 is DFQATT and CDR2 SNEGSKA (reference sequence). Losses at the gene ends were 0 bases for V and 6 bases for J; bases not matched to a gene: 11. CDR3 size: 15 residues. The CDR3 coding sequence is TGCAGTGCTAGAGATCGGGTATCGGCAGGGGGCGAGCAGTACTTC. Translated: CSARDRVSAGGEQYF.

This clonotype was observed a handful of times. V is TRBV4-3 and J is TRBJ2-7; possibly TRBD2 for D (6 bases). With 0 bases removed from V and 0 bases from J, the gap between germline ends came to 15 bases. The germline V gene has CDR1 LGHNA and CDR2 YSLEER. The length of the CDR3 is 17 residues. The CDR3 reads CASSQDITGTFSYEQYF. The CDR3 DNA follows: TGCGCCAGCAGCCAAGATATAACCGGGACTTTCTCCTACGAGCAGTACTTC.

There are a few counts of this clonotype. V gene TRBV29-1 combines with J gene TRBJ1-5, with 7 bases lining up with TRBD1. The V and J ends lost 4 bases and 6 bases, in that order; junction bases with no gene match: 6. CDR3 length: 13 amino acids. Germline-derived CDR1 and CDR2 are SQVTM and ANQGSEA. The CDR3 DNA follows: TGCAGCGTTGCTGCAGGGGGAGGTCAGCCCCAGCATTTT. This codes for CSVAAGGGQPQHF.

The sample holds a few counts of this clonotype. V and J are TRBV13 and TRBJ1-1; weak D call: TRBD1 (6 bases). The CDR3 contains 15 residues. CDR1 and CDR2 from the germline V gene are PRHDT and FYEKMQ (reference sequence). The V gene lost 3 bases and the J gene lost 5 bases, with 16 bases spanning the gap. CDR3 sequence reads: CASSLGGAEETEAFF. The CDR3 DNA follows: TGTGCCAGCAGCTTGGGGGGGGCGGAGGAAACTGAAGCTTTCTTT. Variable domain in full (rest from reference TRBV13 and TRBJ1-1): AAGVIQSPRHLIKEKRETATLKCYPIPRHDTVYWYQQGPGQDPQFLISFYEKMQSDKGSIPDRFSAQQFSDYHSELNMSSLELGDSALYFCASSLGGAEETEAFFGQGTRLTVV.

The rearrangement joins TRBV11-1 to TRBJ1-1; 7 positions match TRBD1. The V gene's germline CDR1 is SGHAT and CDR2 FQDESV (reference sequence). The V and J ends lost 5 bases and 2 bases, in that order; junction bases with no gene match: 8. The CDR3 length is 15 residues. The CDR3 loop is CASSGLGTVNTEAFF. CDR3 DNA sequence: TGTGCCAGCAGCGGACTCGGGACAGTAAACACTGAAGCTTTCTTT.

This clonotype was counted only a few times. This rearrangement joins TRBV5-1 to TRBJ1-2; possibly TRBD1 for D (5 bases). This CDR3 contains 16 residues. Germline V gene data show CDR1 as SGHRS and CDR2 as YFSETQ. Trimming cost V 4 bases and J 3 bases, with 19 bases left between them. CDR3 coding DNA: TGCGCCAGCAGCCGGTCTACAGGACACCCGGACTATGGCTACACCTTC. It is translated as CASSRSTGHPDYGYTF.

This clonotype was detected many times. CDR3 coding DNA: TGCGCCAGCAGCTTGTCCGTCGCAGGGGGCTACAATGAGCAGTTCTTC. The encoded protein is CASSLSVAGGYNEQFF. The chain employs TRBV5-1 and TRBJ2-1; 7 bases match TRBD1. Trimming took 1 base from V and 3 from J; bases not matched to a gene: 7. CDR1 is SGHRS and CDR2 is YFSETQ in the germline V gene. CDR3 size: 16 residues.

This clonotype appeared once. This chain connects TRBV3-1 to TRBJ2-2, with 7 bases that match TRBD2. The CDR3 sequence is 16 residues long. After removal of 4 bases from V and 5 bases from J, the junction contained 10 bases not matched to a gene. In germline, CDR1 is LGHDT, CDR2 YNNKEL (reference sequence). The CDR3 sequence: CASSPKQREGTGELFF. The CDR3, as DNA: TGTGCCAGCAGCCCCAAACAGCGGGAAGGGACCGGGGAGCTGTTTTTT.

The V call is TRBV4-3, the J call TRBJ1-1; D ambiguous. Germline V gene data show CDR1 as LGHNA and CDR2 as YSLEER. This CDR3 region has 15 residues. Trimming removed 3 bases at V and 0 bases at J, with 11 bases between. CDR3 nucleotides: TGCGCCAGCAGCCAGAGGGCGGCCATGAACACTGAAGCTTTCTTT. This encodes CASSQRAAMNTEAFF.

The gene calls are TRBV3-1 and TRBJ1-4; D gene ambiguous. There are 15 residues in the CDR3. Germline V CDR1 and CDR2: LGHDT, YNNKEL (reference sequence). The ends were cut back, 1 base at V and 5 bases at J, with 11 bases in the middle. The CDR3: CASSQVRTANEKLFF. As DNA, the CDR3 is TGTGCCAGCAGCCAAGTCCGGACGGCCAATGAAAAACTGTTTTTT. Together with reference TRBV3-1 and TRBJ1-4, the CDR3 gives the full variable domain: DTAVSQTPKYLVTQMGNDKSIKCEQNLGHDTMYWYKQDSKKFLKIMFSYNNKELIINETVPNRFSPKSPDKAHLNLHINSLELGDSAVYFCASSQVRTANEKLFFGSGTQLSVL.

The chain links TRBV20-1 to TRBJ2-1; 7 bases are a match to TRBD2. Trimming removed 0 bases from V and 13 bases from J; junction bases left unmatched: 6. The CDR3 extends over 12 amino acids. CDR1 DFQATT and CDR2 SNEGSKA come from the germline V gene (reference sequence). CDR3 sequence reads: CSARDWEGTQFF. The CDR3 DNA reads TGCAGTGCTAGAGACTGGGAGGGAACCCAGTTCTTC.

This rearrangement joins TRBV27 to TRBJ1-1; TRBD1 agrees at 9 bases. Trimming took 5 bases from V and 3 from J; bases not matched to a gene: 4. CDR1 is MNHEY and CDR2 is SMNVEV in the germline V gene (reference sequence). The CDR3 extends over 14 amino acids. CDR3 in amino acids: CASSARQGDTEAFF. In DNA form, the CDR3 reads TGTGCCAGCAGTGCTCGACAGGGGGACACTGAAGCTTTCTTT.

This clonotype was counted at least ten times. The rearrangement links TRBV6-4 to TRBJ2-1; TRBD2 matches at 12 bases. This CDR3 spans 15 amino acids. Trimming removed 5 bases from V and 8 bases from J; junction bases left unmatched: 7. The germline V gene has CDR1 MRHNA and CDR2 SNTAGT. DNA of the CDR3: TGTGCCAGCAGTACCTCTAGCGGGGGGGCTGATGAGCAGTTCTTC. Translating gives CASSTSSGGADEQFF.

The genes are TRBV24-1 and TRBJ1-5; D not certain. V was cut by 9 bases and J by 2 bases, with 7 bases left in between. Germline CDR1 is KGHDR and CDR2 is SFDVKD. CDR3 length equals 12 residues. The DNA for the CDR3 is TGTGCCACCGGGAAGGGCAATCAGCCCCAGCATTTT. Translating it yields CATGKGNQPQHF.

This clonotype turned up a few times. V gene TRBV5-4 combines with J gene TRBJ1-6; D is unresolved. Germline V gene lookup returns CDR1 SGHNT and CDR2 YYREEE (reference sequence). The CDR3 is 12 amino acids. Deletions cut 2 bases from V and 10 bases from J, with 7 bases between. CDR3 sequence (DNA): TGTGCCAGCAGCTTCATCGGGTCACCCCTCCACTTT. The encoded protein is CASSFIGSPLHF.

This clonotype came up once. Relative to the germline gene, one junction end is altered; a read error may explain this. The DNA for the CDR3 is TGTGTCAGCAGCCAGGGGGGCAATGAGCAGTTCTTC. This sequence encodes CVSSQGGNEQFF. This chain links TRBV7-9 with TRBJ2-1; a possible D gene is TRBD1 (7 bases). This CDR3 comprises 12 residues. In germline, CDR1 is SEHNR, CDR2 FQNEAQ (reference sequence).